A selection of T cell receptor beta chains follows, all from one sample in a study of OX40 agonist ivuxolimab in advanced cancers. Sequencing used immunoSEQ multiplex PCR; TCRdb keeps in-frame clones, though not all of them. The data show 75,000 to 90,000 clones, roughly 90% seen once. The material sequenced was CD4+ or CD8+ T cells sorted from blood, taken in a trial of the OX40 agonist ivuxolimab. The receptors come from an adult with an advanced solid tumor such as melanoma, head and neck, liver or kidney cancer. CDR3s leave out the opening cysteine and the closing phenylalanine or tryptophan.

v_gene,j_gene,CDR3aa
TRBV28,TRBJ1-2,ASSLLDRNYGYT
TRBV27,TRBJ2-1,ASSLGAYNEQF
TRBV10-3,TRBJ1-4,ASGGGRDEKLF
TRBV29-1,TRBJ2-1,SVPLGRGEQF
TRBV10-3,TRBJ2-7,AISESFASLYEQY
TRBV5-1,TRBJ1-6,ASSLDARGNYSPLH
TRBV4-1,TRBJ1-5,ASSLQGLSNQPQH
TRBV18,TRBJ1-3,ASSPGVSGNTIY
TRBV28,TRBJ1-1,ASSLTGLGVQQAF
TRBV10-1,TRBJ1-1,ASSRGNTEAF
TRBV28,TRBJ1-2,ASSTTGRPPNYGYT
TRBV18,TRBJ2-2,ASSSPTTGELF
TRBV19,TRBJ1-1,ASSIGGARNTEAF
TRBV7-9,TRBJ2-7,ASSLQRRYEQY